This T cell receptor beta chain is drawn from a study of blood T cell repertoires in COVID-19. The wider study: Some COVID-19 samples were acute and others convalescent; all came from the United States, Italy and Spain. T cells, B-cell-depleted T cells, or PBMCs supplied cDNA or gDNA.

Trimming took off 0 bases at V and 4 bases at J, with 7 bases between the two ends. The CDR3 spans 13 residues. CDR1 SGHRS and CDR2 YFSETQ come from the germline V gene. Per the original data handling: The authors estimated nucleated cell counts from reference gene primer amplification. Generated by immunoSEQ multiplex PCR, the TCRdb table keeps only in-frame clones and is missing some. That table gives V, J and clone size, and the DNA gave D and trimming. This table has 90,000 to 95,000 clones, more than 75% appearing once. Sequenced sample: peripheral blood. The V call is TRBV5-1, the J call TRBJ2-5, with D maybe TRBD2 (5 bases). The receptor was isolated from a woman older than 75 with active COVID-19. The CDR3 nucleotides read TGCGCCAGCAGCTTGGCCGAGGGAGAGACCCAGTACTTC. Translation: CASSLAEGETQYF.